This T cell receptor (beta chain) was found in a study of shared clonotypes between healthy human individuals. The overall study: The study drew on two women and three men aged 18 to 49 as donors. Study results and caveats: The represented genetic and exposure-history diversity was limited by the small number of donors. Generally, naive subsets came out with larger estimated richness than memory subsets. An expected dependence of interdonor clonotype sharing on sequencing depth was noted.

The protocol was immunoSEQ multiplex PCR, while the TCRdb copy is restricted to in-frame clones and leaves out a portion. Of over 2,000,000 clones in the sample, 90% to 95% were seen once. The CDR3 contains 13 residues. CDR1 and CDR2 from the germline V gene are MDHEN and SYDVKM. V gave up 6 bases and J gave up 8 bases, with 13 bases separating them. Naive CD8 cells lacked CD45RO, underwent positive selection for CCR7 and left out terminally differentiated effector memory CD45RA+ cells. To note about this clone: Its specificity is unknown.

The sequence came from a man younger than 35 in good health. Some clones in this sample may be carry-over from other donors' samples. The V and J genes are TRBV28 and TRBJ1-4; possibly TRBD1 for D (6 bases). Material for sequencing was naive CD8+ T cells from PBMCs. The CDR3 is CASRGGGGEKLFF. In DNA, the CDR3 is TGTGCCAGCAGAGGGGGGGGAGGGGAAAAACTGTTTTTT.